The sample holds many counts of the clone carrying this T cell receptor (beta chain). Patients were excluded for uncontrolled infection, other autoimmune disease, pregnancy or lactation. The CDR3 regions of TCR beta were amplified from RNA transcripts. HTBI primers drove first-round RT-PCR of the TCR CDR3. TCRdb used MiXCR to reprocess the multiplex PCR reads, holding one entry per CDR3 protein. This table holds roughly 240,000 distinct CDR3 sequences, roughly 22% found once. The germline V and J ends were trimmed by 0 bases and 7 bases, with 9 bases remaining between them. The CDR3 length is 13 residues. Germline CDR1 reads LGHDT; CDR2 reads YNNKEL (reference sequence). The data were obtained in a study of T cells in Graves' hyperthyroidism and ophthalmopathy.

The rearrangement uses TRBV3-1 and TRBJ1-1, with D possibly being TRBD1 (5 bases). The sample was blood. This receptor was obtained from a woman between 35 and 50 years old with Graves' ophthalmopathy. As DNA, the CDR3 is TGTGCCAGCAGCCAAGAAACAAGGGGTGAAGCTTTCTTT. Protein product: CASSQETRGEAFF. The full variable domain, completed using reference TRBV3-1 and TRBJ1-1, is DTAVSQTPKYLVTQMGNDKSIKCEQNLGHDTMYWYKQDSKKFLKIMFSYNNKELIINETVPNRFSPKSPDKAHLNLHINSLELGDSAVYFCASSQETRGEAFFGQGTRLTVV.